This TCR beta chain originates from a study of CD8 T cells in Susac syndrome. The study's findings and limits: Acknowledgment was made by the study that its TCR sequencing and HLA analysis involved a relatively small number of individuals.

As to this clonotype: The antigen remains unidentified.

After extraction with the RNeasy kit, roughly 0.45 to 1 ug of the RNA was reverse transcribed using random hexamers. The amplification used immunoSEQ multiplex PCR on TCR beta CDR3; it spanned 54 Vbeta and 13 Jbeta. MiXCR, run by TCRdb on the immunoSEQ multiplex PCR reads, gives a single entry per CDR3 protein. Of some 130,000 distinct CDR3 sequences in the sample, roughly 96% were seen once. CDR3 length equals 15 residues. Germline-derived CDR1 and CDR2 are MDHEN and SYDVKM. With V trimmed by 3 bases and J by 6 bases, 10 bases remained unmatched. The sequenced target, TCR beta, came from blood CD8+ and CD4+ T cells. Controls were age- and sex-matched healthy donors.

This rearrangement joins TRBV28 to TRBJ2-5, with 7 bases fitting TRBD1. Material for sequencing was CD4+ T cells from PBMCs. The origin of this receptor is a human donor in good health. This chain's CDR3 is CASSLGQIGVQTQYF. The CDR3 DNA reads TGTGCCAGCAGTTTGGGACAGATAGGTGTTCAGACCCAGTACTTC.